There are many counts of the clone carrying this TCR beta chain. One junction end does not reproduce the germline sequence, and a read error may be involved. Through a sample-barcoded 5' primer and a J-beta primer mix, a second PCR was run for roughly 6 to 11 cycles. TCRdb ran MiXCR on the 5' RACE reads and lists one entry per CDR3 protein. The sample shows 1.5 million to 2 million distinct CDR3 sequences, roughly 28% of them seen only once. The germline V gene has CDR1 SGHRS and CDR2 YFSETQ. There are 13 residues in the CDR3. The source of the sample is a study of blood T cells in healthy people across ages.

The sample consisted of blood. The J gene is TRBJ2-7, the V gene TRBV5-1; no clear D. The receptor was isolated from a woman between 25 and 40 years old in good health. CDR3 residues: CASSTGRPYEQYF. CDR3 coding DNA: TGTGCCAGCAGTACTGGCAGGCCATACGAGCAGTACTTC.